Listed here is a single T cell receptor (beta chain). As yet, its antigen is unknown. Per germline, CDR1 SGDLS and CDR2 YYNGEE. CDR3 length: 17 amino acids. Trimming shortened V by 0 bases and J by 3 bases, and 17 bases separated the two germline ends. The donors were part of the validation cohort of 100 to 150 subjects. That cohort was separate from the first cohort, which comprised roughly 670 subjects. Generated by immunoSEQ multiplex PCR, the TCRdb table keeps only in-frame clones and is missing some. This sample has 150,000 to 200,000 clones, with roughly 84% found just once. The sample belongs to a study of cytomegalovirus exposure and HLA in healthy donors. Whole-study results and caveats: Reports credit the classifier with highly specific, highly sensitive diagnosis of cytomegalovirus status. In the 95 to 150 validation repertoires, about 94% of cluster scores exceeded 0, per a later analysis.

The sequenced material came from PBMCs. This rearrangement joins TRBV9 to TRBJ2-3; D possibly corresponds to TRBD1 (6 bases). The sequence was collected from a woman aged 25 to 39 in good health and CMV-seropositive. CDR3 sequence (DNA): TGTGCCAGCAGCGTAGGTGGGGGCGGTTATGTTACAGATACGCAGTATTTT. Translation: CASSVGGGGYVTDTQYF.